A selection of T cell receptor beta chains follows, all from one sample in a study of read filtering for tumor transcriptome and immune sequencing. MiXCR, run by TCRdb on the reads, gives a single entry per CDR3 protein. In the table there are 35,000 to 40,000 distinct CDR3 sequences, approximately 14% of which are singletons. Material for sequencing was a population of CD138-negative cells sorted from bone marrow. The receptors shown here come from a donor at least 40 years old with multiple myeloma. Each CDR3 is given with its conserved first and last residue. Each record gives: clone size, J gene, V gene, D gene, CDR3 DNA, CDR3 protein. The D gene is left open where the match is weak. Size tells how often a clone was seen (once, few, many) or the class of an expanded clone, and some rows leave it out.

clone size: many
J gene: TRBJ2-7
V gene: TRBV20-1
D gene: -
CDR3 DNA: TGCAGTGCTAGTGGGATACGAGGGACCTCCTACGAGCAGTACTTC
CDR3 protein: CSASGIRGTSYEQYF

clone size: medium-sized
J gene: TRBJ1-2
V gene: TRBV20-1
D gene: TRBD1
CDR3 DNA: TGCAGTGCTCGTAAGGAGACAGGGATACAAGGCGGCTACACCTTC
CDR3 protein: CSARKETGIQGGYTF

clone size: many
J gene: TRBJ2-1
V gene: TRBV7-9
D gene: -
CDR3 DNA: TGTGCCAGCAGCGGGCGGACTCGCACAAGCTCCTACAATGAGCAGTTCTTC
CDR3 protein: CASSGRTRTSSYNEQFF

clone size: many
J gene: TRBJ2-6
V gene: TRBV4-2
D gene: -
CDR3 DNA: TGTGCCAGCAGCCAAGACGACTCTGGGGCCAACGTCCTGACTTTC
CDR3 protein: CASSQDDSGANVLTF

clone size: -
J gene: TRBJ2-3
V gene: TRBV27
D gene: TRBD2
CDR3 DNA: TGTGCCAGCAGGACCTTGAGCGGGGCCCGCACAGATACGCAGTATTTT
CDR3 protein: CASRTLSGARTDTQYF

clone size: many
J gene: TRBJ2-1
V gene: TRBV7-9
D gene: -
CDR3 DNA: TGTGCCAGCATCCGGGAAGGCCTTAGCTCCTACAATGAGCAGTTCTTC
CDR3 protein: CASIREGLSSYNEQFF

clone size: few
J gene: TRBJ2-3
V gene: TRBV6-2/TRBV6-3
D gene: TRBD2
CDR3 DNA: TGTGCCAGCAGTTATGATTGGCGGGAGGGCCCAGAGACAGATACGCAGTATTTT
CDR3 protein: CASSYDWREGPETDTQYF

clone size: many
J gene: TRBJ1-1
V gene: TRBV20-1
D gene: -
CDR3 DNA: TGCAGTGCTAGAGGTGGCAGTTCTAACACTGAAGCTTTCTTT
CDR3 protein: CSARGGSSNTEAFF

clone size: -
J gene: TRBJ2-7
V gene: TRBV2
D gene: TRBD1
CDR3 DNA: TGTGCCAGCAGTGAAGCTGCCAGGGGGCAGGACGAGCAATACTTC
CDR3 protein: CASSEAARGQDEQYF

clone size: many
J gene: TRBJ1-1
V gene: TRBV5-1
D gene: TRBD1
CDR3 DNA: TGCGCCAGCAGCGAGGGGGCCCGGATGAACACTGAAGCTTTCTTT
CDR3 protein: CASSEGARMNTEAFF

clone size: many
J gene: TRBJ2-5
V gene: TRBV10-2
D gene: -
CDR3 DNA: TGCGCCAGCAGTGACGACGCCGTGAAGGCCCAGTACTTC
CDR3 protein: CASSDDAVKAQYF

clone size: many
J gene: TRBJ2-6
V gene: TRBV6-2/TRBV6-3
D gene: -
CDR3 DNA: TGTGCCAGCAGCAGACGGGGGGCGCGTGGGGCCAACGTCCTGACTTTC
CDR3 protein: CASSRRGARGANVLTF

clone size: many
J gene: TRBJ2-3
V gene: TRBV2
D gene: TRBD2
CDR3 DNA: TGTGCCAGCGCTAGCGGGAGGACAGATACGCAGTATTTT
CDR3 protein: CASASGRTDTQYF

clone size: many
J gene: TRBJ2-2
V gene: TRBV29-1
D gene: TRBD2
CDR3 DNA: TGCAGCGTTCTCGGTCTAGCGGGAGCGACCGGGGAGCTGTTTTTT
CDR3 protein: CSVLGLAGATGELFF

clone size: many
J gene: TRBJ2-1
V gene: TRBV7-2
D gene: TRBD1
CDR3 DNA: TGTGCCAGCAGACAGGGGAGCTCCTACAATGAGCAGTTCTTC
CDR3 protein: CASRQGSSYNEQFF

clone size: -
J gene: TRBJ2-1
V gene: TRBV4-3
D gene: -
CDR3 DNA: TGCGCCAGCAGCCAAGACGTGGGGATTAGCGCACTCTACACTGAGCAGTTCTTT
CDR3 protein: CASSQDVGISALYTEQFF

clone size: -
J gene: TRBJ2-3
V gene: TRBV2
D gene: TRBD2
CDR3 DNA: TGTGCCAGCAAGGCGGGAGTCCGAGATACGCAGTATTTT
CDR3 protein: CASKAGVRDTQYF

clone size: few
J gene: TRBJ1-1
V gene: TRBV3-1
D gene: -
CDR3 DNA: TGTGCCAGCAGCCCTCAGTCGGGCACTGAAGCTTTCTTT
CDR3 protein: CASSPQSGTEAFF

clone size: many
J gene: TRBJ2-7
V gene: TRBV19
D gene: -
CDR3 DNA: TGTGCCAGTAGTCGAGACGGGGGAGGCTACGAGCAGTACTTC
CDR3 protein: CASSRDGGGYEQYF

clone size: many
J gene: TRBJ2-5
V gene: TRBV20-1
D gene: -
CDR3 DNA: TGCAGTGCTAGAGATGTGGGCAGGTCGGAGACCCAGTACTTC
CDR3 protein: CSARDVGRSETQYF

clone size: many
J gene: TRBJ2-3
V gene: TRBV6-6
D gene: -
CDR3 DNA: TGTGCCAGCAGACAGAACACAGATACGCAGTATTTT
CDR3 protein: CASRQNTDTQYF

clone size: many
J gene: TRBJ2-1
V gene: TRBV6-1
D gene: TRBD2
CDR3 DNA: TGTGCCAGCAGTAGTGGACTAGCGGGATTCAGCTCCTACAATGAGCAGTTCTTC
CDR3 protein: CASSSGLAGFSSYNEQFF

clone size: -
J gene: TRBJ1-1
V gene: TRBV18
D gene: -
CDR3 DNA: TGTGCCAGCTCACCCGGGGGCCTTGGCACTGAAGCTTTCTTT
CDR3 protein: CASSPGGLGTEAFF

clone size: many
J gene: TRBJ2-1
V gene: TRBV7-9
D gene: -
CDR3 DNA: TGTGCCAGCAGCCCCTCGAGGATCCATGAGCAGTTCTTC
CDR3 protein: CASSPSRIHEQFF

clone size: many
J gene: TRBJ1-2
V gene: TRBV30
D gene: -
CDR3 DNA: TGTGCCTGGAGTACCCGGACAGTCCATAACTATGGCTACACCTTC
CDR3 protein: CAWSTRTVHNYGYTF

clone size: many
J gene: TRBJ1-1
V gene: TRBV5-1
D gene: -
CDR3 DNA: TGCGCCAGCACGGTCAGGGTAGGATCTGAAGCTTTCTTT
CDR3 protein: CASTVRVGSEAFF

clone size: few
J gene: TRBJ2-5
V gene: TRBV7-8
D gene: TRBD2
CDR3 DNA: TGTGCCAGCAGCCCTCGGACTAGCGGGAGTTCAGAGACCCAGTACTTC
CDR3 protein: CASSPRTSGSSETQYF

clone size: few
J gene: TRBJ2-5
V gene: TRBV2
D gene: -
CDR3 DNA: TGTGCCAGCAGTGACCCTACTGGCAGCGAGACCCAGTACTTC
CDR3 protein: CASSDPTGSETQYF

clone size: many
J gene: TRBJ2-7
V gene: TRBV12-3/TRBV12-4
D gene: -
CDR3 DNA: TGTGCCAGCAGTTTAGCGGGAGCCTTCCTCGGGGAGCAGTACTTC
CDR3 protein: CASSLAGAFLGEQYF

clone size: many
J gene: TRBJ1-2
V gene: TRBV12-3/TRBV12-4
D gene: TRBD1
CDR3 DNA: TGTGCCAGCAGTCCGGACAGGGTCTATGGCTACACCTTC
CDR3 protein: CASSPDRVYGYTF

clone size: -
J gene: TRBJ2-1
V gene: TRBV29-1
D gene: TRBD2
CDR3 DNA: TGCAGCGCTCCAACTAAGCGGGAGGGTACAAAGGGCAATGAGCAGTTCTTC
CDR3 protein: CSAPTKREGTKGNEQFF

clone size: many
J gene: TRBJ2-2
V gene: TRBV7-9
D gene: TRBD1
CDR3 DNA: TGTGCCAGCAGCACAGGGGGCGCCCCCGGGGAGCTGTTTTTT
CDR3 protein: CASSTGGAPGELFF

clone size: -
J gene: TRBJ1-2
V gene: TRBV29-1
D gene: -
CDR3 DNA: TGCAGCGTTGAAGACTATATGGACAGCTATGGCTACACCTTC
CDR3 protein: CSVEDYMDSYGYTF

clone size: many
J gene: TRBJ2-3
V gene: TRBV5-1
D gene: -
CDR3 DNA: TGCGCCAGCAGCCCACCCGCCCCCAGCGGAACAGATACGCAGTATTTT
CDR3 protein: CASSPPAPSGTDTQYF

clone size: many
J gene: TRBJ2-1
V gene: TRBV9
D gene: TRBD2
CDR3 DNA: TGTGCCAGCAGCGTAGCGCTAGCGGGAGGCCGGGGGAATGAGCAGTTCTTC
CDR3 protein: CASSVALAGGRGNEQFF

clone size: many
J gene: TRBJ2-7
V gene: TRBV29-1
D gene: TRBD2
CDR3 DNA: TGCAGCGTTCTAGCGGGCGAAAGCTCCTACGAGCAGTACTTC
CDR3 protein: CSVLAGESSYEQYF

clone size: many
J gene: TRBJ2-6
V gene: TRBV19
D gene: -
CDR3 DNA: TGTGCCAGTAGATCAGCCACCTCTGGGGCCAACGTCCTGACTTTC
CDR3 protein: CASRSATSGANVLTF

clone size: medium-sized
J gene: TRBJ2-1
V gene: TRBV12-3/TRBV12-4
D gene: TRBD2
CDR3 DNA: TGTGCCAGCAGTGTACTAGCGGCAACCTACAATGAGCAGTTCTTC
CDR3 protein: CASSVLAATYNEQFF

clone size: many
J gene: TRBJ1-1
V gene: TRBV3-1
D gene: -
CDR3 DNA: TGTGCCAGCAGCCAAAAGACTTACACTGAAGCTTTCTTT
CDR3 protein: CASSQKTYTEAFF

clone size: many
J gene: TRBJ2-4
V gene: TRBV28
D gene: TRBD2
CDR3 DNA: TGTGCCAGCAGTTTATCCCAGGGACTAGCGGGAGCCAAAAACATTCAGTACTTC
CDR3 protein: CASSLSQGLAGAKNIQYF

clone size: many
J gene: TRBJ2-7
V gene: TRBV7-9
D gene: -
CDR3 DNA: TGTGCCAGCAGCTTAGAAAACGAGCAGTACTTC
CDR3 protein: CASSLENEQYF

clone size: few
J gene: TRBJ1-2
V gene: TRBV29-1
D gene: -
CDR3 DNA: TGCAGCGTTGAAGACTATGTGGACAGCTATGGCTACACCTTC
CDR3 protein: CSVEDYVDSYGYTF

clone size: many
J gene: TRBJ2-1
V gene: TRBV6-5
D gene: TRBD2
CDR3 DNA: TGTGCCAGCAGTTACTGGACTAGCGGGACACATGAGCAGTTCTTC
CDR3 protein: CASSYWTSGTHEQFF

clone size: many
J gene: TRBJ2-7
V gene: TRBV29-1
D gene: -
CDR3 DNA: TGCAGCGGAGGACAGTCCTACGAGCAGTACTTC
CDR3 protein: CSGGQSYEQYF

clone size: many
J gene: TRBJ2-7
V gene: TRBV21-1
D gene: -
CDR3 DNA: TGTGCCAGCAGCAAAGCCGGGCCAGGGAGGGACGAGCAGTACTTC
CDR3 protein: CASSKAGPGRDEQYF

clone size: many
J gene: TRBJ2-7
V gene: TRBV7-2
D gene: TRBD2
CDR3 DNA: TGTGCCAGCAGCCCGAGGACTAGCGGGACGAACGAGCAGTACTTC
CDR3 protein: CASSPRTSGTNEQYF

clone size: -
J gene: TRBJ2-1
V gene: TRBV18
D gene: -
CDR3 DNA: TGTGCCAGCTCACCGGTGGGGAGGACCGACTACAATGGGCAGTTCTTC
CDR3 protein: CASSPVGRTDYNGQFF

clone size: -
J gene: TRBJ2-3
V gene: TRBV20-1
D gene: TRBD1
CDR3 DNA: TGCAGTGCAACAAACAGGGGGCAGGGGACAGATACGCAGTATTTT
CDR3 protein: CSATNRGQGTDTQYF

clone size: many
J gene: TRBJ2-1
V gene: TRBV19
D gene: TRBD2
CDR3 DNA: TGTGCCAGTAGTCCCCGGACTAGCGGGAGTCGGTATGAGCAGTTCTTC
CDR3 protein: CASSPRTSGSRYEQFF